This TCR beta chain was sequenced during a study of blood T cell repertoires in COVID-19. The CDR3 totals 16 residues. With 3 bases clipped from V and 4 bases from J, the junction kept 11 bases outside the gene matches. CDR1 is MNHEY and CDR2 is SMNVEV in the germline V gene (reference sequence). TCRdb's copy holds only in-frame clones and misses some; the assay was immunoSEQ multiplex PCR. Of roughly 140,000 clones listed, roughly nine tenths are singletons. The specimen was peripheral blood. The TCR originated in a woman aged 40 to 49 with acute or convalescent COVID-19. The chain recombines TRBV27 with TRBJ2-7; 8 bases match TRBD1. The CDR3 loop reads CASSLIPGQDDYEQYF. In DNA, the CDR3 is TGTGCCAGCAGTTTGATTCCGGGACAGGACGATTACGAGCAGTACTTC.